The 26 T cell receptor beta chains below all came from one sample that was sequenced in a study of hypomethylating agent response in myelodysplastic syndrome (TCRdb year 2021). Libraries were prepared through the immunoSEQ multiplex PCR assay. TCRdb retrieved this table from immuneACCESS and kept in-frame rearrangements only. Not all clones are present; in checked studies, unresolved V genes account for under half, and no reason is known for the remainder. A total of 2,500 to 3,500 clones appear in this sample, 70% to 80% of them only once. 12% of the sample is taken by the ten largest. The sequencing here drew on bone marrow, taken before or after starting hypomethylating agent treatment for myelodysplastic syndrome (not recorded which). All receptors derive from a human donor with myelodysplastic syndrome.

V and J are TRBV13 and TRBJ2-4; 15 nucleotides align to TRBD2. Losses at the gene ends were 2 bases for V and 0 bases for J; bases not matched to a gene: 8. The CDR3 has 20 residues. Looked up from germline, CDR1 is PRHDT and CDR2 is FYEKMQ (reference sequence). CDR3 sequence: CASSLNRRTSGGEAKNIQYF. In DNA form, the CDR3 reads TGTGCCAGCAGCTTAAATAGAAGGACTAGCGGGGGGGAAGCCAAAAACATTCAGTACTTC.

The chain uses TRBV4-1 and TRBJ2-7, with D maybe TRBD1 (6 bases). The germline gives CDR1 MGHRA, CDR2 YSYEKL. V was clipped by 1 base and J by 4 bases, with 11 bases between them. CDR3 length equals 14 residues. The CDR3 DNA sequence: TGCGCCAGCAGCCAAGGTCCAGGGGATTACGAGCAGTACTTC. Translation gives CASSQGPGDYEQYF.

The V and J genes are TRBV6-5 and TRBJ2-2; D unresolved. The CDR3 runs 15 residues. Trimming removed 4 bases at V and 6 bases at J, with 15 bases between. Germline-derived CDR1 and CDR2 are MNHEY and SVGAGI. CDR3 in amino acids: CASSSGSRRPGELFF. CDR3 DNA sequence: TGTGCCAGCAGTTCGGGTTCTAGAAGGCCCGGGGAGCTGTTTTTT.

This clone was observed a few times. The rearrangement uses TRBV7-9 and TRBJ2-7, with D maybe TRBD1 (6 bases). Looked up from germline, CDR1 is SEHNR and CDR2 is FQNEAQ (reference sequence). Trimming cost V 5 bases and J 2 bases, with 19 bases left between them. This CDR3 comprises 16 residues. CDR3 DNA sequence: TGTGCCAGCAGCCACTCTGCTCGACAGGTCGCCTACGAGCAGTACTTC. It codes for CASSHSARQVAYEQYF. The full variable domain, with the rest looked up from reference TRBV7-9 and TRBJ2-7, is DTGVSQNPRHKITKRGQNVTFRCDPISEHNRLYWYRQTLGQGPEFLTYFQNEAQLEKSRLLSDRFSAERPKGSFSTLEIQRTEQGDSAMYLCASSHSARQVAYEQYFGPGTRLTVT.

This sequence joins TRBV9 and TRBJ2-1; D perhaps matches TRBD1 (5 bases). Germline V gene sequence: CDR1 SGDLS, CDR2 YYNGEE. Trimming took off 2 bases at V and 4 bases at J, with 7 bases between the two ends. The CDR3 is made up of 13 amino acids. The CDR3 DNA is TGTGCCAGCAGCGTCGACAGATACAATGAGCAGTTCTTC. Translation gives CASSVDRYNEQFF. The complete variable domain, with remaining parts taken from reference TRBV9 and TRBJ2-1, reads DSGVTQTPKHLITATGQRVTLRCSPRSGDLSVYWYQQSLDQGLQFLIQYYNGEERAKGNILERFSAQQFPDLHSELNLSSLELGDSALYFCASSVDRYNEQFFGPGTRLTVL.

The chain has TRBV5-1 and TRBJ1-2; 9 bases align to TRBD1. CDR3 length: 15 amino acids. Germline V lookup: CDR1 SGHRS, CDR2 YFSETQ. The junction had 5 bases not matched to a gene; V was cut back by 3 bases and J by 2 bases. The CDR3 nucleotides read TGCGCCAGCAGCTGGGGACAGGGTCCCAACTATGGCTACACCTTC. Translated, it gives CASSWGQGPNYGYTF.

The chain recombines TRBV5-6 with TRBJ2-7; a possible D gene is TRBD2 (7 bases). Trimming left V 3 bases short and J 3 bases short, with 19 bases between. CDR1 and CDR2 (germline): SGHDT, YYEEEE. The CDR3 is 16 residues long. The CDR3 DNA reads TGTGCCAGCAGCTCTCCCGGGGGGCCCTTTTTCTACGAGCAGTACTTC. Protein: CASSSPGGPFFYEQYF.

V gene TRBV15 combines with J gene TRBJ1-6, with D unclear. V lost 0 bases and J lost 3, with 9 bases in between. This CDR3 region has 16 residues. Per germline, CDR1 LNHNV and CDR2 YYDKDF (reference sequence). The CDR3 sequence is CATSRDAESYNSPLHF. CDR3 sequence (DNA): TGTGCCACCAGCAGAGATGCTGAAAGCTATAATTCACCCCTCCACTTT.

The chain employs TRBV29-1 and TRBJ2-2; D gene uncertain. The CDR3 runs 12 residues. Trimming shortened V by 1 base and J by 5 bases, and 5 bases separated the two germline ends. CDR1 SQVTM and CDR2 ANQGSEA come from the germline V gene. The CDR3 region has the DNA TGCAGCGTTGAAGGAGGAACCGGGGAGCTGTTTTTT. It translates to CSVEGGTGELFF.

This CDR3 is CASSSHEDQPQHF. The DNA for the CDR3 is TGTGCCAGCTCATCTCATGAGGATCAGCCCCAGCATTTT. This chain joins TRBV18 and TRBJ1-5; the D is unclear. CDR1 and CDR2 (germline): KGHSH, LQKENI. The CDR3 is 13 residues long. V was pared by 5 bases and J by 5 bases, with 10 bases between.

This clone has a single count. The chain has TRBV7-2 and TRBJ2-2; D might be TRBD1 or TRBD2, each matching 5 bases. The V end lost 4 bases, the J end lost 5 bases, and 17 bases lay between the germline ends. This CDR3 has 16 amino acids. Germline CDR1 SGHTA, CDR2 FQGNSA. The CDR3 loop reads CASSYILGTVTGELFF. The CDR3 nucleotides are TGTGCCAGCAGCTATATCTTAGGGACCGTAACCGGGGAGCTGTTTTTT.

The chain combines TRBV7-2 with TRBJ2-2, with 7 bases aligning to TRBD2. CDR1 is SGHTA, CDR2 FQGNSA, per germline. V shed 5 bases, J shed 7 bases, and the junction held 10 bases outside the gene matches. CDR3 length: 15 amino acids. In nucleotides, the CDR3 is TGTGCCAGCAGCCCGGGACTAATCTTCGGCGGGGAGCTGTTTTTT. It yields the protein CASSPGLIFGGELFF.

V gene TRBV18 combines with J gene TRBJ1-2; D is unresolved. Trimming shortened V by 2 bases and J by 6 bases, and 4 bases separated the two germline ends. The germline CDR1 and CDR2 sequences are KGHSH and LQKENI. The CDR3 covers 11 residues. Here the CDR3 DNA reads TGTGCCAGCTCACCAGGGGATGGCTACACCTTC. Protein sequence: CASSPGDGYTF.

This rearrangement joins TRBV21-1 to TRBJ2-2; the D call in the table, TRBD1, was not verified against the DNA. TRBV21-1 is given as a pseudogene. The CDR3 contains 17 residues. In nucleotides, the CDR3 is TGTGCCAGCAGCAAAAGTAGGGGGACCGCGAACACCGGGGAGCTGTTTTTT. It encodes CASSKSRGTANTGELFF.

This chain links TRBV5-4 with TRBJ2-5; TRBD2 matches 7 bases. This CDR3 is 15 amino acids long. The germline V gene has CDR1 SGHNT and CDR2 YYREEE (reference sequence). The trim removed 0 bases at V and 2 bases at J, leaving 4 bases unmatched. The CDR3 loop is CASSLALADQETQYF. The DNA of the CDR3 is TGTGCCAGCAGCTTGGCCCTAGCGGATCAAGAGACCCAGTACTTC.

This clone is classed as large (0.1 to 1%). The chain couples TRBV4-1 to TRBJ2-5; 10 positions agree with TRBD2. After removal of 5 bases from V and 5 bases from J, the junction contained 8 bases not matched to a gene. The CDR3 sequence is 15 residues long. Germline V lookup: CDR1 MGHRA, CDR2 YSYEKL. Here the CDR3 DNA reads TGCGCCAGCAGCTCCCACGGGACTAGCGATGAGACCCAGTACTTC. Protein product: CASSSHGTSDETQYF.

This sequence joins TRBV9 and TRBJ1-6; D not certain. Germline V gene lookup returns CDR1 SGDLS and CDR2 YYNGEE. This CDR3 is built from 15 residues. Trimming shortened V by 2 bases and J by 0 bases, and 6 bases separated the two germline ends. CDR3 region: CASSVLSSYNSPLHF. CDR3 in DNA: TGTGCCAGCAGCGTTTTGAGCTCCTATAATTCACCCCTCCACTTT. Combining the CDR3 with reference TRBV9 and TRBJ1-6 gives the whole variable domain DSGVTQTPKHLITATGQRVTLRCSPRSGDLSVYWYQQSLDQGLQFLIQYYNGEERAKGNILERFSAQQFPDLHSELNLSSLELGDSALYFCASSVLSSYNSPLHFGNGTRLTVT.

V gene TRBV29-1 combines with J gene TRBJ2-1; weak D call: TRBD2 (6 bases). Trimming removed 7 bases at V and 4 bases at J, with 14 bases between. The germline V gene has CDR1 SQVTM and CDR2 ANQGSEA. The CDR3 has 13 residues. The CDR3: CSAPGTVYNEQFF. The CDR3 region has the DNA TGCAGCGCCCCCGGGACTGTATACAATGAGCAGTTCTTC.

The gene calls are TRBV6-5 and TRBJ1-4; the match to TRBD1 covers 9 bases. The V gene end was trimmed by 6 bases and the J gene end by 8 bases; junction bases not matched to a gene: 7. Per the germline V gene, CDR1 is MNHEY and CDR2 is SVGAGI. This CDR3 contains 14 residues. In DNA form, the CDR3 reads TGTGCCAGCAGCCAACAGGGGGCAGGCGAAAAACTGTTTTTT. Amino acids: CASSQQGAGEKLFF.

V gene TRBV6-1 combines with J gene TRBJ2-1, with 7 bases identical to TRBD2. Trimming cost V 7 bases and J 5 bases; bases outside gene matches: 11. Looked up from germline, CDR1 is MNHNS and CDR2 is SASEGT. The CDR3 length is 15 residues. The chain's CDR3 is CASTAGRSSNNEQFF. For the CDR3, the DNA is TGTGCCAGCACCGCCGGGAGGTCATCGAACAATGAGCAGTTCTTC.

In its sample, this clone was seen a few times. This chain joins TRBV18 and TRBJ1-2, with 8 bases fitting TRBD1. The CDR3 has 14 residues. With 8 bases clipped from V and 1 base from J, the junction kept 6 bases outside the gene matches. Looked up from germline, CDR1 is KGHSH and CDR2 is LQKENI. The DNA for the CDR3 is TGTGCCAGCCGCAGGACAGGGAATAACTATGGCTACACCTTC. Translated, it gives CASRRTGNNYGYTF.

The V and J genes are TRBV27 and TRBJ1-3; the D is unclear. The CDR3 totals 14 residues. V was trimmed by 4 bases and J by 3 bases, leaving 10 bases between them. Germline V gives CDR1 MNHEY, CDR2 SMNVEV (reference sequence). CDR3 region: CASSSNFGGNTIYF. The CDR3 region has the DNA TGTGCCAGCAGTTCTAATTTTGGTGGAAACACCATATATTTT.

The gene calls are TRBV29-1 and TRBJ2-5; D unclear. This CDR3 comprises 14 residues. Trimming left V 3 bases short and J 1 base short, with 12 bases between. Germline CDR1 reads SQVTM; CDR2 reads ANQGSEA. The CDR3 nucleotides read TGCAGCGTTGACGGTGAACAGACCCAAGAGACCCAGTACTTC. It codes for CSVDGEQTQETQYF. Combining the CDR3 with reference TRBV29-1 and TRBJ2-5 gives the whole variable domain SAVISQKPSRDICQRGTSLTIQCQVDSQVTMMFWYRQQPGQSLTLIATANQGSEATYESGFVIDKFPISRPNLTFSTLTVSNMSPEDSSIYLCSVDGEQTQETQYFGPGTRLLVL.

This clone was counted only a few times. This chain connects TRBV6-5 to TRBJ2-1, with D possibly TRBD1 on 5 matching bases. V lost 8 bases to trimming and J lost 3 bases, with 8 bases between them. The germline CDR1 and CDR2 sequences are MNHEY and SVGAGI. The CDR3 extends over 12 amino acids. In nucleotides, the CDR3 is TGTGCCAGCGGGCAGGGCTACAATGAGCAGTTCTTC. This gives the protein CASGQGYNEQFF.

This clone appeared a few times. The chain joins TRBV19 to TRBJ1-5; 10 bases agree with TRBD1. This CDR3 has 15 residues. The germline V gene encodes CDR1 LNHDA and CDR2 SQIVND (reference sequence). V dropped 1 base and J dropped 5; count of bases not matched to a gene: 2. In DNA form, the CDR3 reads TGTGCCAGTAGTATAGGGGACAGGGGCCATCAGCCCCAGCATTTT. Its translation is CASSIGDRGHQPQHF.

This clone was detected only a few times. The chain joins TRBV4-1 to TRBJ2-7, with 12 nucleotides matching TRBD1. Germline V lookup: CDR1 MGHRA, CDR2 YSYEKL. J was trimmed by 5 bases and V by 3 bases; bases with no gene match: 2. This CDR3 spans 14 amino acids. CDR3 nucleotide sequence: TGCGCCAGCAGCCAGGGACAGGGGGCCGACGAGCAGTACTTC. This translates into CASSQGQGADEQYF.